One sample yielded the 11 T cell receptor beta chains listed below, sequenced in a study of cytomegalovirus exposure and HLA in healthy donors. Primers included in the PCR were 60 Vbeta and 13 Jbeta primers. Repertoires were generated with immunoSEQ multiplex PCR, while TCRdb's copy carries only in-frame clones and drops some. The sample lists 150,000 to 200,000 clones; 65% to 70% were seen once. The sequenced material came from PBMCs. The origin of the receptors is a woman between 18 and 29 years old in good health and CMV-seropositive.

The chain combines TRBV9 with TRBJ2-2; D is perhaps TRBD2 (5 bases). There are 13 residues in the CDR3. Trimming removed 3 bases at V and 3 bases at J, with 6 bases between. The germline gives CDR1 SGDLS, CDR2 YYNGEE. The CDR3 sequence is CASSGRYTGELFF. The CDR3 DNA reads TGTGCCAGCAGCGGGAGGTACACCGGGGAGCTGTTTTTT.

CDR3 residues: CASSLPPGEAGANVLTF. DNA of the CDR3: TGTGCCAGCAGCCTTCCTCCGGGGGAGGCTGGGGCCAACGTCCTGACTTTC. The rearrangement links TRBV7-9 to TRBJ2-6, with D perhaps TRBD2 (6 bases). This CDR3 is 17 amino acids long. V lost 5 bases and J lost 2, with 16 bases in between. Germline CDR1 SEHNR, CDR2 FQNEAQ (reference sequence).

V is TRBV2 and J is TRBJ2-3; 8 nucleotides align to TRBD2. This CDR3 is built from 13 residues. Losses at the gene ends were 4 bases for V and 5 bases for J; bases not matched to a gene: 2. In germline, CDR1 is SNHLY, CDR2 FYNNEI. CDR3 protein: CASSGLARDTQYF. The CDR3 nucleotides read TGTGCCAGCAGTGGACTAGCGCGAGATACGCAGTATTTT.

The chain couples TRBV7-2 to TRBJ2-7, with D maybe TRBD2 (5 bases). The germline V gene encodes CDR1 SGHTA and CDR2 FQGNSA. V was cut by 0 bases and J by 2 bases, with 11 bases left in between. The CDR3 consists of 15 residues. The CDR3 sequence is CASSLAVGRAYEQYF. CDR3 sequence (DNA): TGTGCCAGCAGCTTAGCGGTGGGGAGAGCCTACGAGCAGTACTTC.

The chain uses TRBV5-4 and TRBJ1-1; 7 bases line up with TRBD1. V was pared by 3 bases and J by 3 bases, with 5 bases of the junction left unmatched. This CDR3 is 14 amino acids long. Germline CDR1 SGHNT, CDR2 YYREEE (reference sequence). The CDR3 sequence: CASSSGQRYTEAFF. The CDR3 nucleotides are TGTGCCAGCAGCTCGGGACAGAGATACACTGAAGCTTTCTTT.

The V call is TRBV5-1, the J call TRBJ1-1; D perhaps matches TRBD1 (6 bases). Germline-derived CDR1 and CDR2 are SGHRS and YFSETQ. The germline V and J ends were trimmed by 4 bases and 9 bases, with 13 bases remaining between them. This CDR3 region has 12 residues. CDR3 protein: CASSTLGQKAFF. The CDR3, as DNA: TGCGCCAGCAGCACCCTCGGACAGAAAGCTTTCTTT. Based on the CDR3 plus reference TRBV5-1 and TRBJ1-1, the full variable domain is KAGVTQTPRYLIKTRGQQVTLSCSPISGHRSVSWYQQTPGQGLQFLFEYFSETQRNKGNFPGRFSGRQFSNSRSEMNVSTLELGDSALYLCASSTLGQKAFFGQGTRLTVV.

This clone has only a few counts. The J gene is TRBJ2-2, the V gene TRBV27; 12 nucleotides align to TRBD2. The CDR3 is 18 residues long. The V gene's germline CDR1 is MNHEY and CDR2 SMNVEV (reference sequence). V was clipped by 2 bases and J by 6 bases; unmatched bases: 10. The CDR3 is CASSLAPSGRAEAGELFF. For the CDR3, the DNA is TGTGCCAGCAGTTTAGCCCCTAGCGGGAGGGCCGAGGCCGGGGAGCTGTTTTTT.

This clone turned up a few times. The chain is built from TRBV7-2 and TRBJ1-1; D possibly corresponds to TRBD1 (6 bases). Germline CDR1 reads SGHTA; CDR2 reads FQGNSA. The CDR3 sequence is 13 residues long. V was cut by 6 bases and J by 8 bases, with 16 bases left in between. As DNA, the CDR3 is TGTGCCAGCAGAGCAGGACAGAATAGAGAAGCTTTCTTT. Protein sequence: CASRAGQNREAFF.

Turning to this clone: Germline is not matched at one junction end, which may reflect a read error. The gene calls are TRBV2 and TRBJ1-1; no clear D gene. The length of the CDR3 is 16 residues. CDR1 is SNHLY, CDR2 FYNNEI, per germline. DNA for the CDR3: TGTGCCAGCAGTGAATATAAAGGACTGATGAACGCTGAAGCTTTCTTT. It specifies CASSEYKGLMNAEAFF.

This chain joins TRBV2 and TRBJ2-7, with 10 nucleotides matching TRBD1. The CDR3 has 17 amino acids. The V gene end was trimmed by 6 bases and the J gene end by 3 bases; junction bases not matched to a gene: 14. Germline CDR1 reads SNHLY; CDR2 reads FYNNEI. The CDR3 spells CASRSPDPGQGNYEQYF. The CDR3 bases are TGTGCCAGCAGATCACCAGACCCGGGACAGGGGAACTACGAGCAGTACTTC.

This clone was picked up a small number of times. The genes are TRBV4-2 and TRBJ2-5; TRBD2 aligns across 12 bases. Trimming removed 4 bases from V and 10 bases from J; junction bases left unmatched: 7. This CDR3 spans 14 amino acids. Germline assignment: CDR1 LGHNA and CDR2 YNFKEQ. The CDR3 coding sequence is TGTGCCAGCAGCCCCCTAGCGGGGGGGCGAGACCAGTACTTC. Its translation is CASSPLAGGRDQYF.